Reported below is one T cell receptor (beta chain). This clonotype has at least ten counts. What this receptor recognizes is not known. Per-base quality was not reported, and no clone a single base away is much larger than it. Library preparation used multiplex PCR. Instrument on record: Illumina HiSeq 4000. iRepertoire HTBI primers and Arm-PCR amplification of CDR3 regions were used to construct TCR beta libraries. PCR products were gel purified before sequencing. Under the source paper's analysis protocol: Gene usage analysis of CDR3 amino acid clonotypes used the approximately 62 TRBV and 14 to 15 TRBJ segments found across samples. Filtered high-quality paired reads were merged into contigs using COPE and FqMerger. Contigs were aligned with BLAST to IMGT TRBV, TRBD and TRBJ reference genes, and CDR3 was defined per IMGT. Clonotypes above 0.1% frequency were classified as highly expanded clones. Shannon entropy was used to measure repertoire diversity, and the Gini coefficient was used to measure V-J evenness. A clonotype found in more than one individual was treated as public. The public reads were reanalyzed by TCRdb: fastp trimming at Q25, MiXCR alignment, in-frame beta chains only. Entries are consolidated by CDR3 protein sequence, retaining the most common genes and DNA. For this entry, the V and J calls and clone size follow TCRdb and not the study's own pipeline. The sample table records around 400,000 distinct CDR3 sequences; approximately 10% of these occur just once. Over 15% of the sample comes from the top ten.

The source of the sample is a study of regulatory T cells in long-lasting Graves disease (dated by TCRdb to the early 2020s). Concerning the study at large: Patients with newly diagnosed Graves' disease had been on antithyroid drugs for under 3 months. This study used TCR sequencing and RNA sequencing of peripheral blood to compare persistent Graves' disease patients against newly diagnosed Graves' disease patients. The study was conducted in China and was registered as a clinical trial. A total of 33 samples were covered by TCR sequencing, comprising some 13 persistent and 20 or so newly diagnosed Graves' disease patients. Summary of the overall study and its limitations: Only the TCR beta chain was sequenced and analyzed. Compared with newly diagnosed patients, patients with persistent Graves' disease had lower TCR Shannon entropy and fewer highly expanded clones, which suggests clonal expansion. The authors noted that the small sample size was a limitation that may lower accuracy. Persistent patients shared more public clonotypes among themselves (over 2,500) than newly diagnosed patients did (about 970). Peripheral blood alone was examined, since thyroid tissue, which constituted the primary lesion, could not be accessed.

The time point label, as the study defines it: newly diagnosed GD, antithyroid drugs for less than 3 months. For both TCR sequencing and RNA sequencing, RNA was extracted from PBMCs in TRIzol. The diagnosis of Graves' disease followed American Thyroid Association guidelines. The patients came from an endocrinology department in Xi'an, China. From each patient, about 9 milliliters of peripheral blood was collected into an EDTA anticoagulant tube. Ficoll Paque Plus density gradient separation was used to isolate PBMCs, and no further T cell sorting was performed. An Agilent 2100 Bioanalyzer and agarose gel were used to check RNA quality, and a NanoDrop 2000 was used to measure RNA concentration. This sample was also put to use in a study of T cells in Graves' hyperthyroidism and ophthalmopathy. As that second study puts it: Stable Graves' hyperthyroidism was defined as no progression to ophthalmopathy during 18 months of follow-up. The hyperthyroidism patients were between 18 and 65 years old and newly diagnosed, with a disease duration of less than 2 months. The study excluded patients with uncontrolled infections, other autoimmune diseases, pregnancy or lactation. Diagnoses were based on clinical symptoms, serum thyroxine and TRAb, thyroid ultrasound and orbital computed tomography. The TCR CDR3 was subjected to a first round of RT-PCR using the HTBI primer set and the Qiagen OneStep RT-PCR kit. Blood samples also contained most of the expanded thyroid clonotypes (frequency above 0.001), which suggests that blood repertoires may reflect thyroid immune responses. A model built on a 13 V-J signature distinguished ophthalmopathy from stable hyperthyroidism, reaching 85% to 90% sensitivity and 81.08% specificity in cross-validation and 80%/75% in testing. In validation, the model predicted progression to ophthalmopathy with approximately 70% sensitivity and over 72% specificity, a median of 6.5 months before onset. To identify distinguishing TCR V-J signatures, a discovery cohort of around 100 patients was used, comprising some 43 with Graves' ophthalmopathy and roughly 60 with stable Graves' hyperthyroidism. Whether ophthalmopathy could be predicted prospectively was tested in an independent validation cohort made up of about 18 hyperthyroidism patients plus 17 patients who later progressed to ophthalmopathy. The 95 to 100 discovery patients were randomly divided into training and test sets at a 7:3 ratio. Thyroid tissue and blood T-cell repertoires from six Graves' hyperthyroidism patients were also compared in the study. Following sampling, methimazole starting at 30 mg daily was given to hyperthyroidism patients, and high-dose intravenous methylprednisolone was given to ophthalmopathy patients. Libraries were constructed in a second round of multiplex PCR, after which size selection and purification were performed. Paired-end sequencing of the libraries was performed with 100 bp reads on an Illumina HiSeq2000. SOAPnuke was used to process the raw data, throwing out any read that contained adapters or uncalled bases, had a mean Phred below 15, or lacked an exact constant-primer or identifier match. COPE v1.2.5 was used to merge high-quality paired reads, and clonotypes were defined as unique nucleotide sequences. Clonotypes were aligned to IMGT TRBV, TRBD and TRBJ reference segments using MiTCR v1.1. Analysis was restricted to V-J combinations with a frequency above 0.0001, which covered roughly 99% of repertoires. A TCS score was defined as the ratio of F50 (clonal expansion) to E x V (chaos), with BLOSUM62-based TCRdist applied between CDR3 peptides within each V-J. Welch's t-statistics and random forest reduced 500 to 650 V-J features to 13, which were used in a naive Bayes classifier (R e1071). Sample size was not statistically predetermined, and investigators were not blinded to group allocation. TCR Vbeta CDR3 sequencing of fewer than 150 peripheral blood samples (approximately 44 ophthalmopathy, 75 hyperthyroidism and approximately 17 progressor patients) is reported in the paper.

The material was peripheral blood mononuclear cells (PBMCs), obtained at new diagnosis, from a patient treated with antithyroid drugs. The TCR comes from a young woman with Graves disease. Donor details come from another sample of the same person, matched by shared clones.

The bases are TGTGCCAGCGGGACACCGACTACGCAGTATTTT. Translated, this gives CASGTPTTQYF. The rearranged segments are TRBV12-3 or TRBV12-4 and TRBJ2-3, with TRBD1 as a weak D call on 6 bases. The CDR3 runs 11 amino acids, cysteine and phenylalanine included. The read is trimmed to its CDR3 DNA, 33 bases read in frame from base 1. V is pared back by 8 bases and J by 8 bases, with 11 bases lying between the germline termini.